This is a list of T cell receptor beta chains from one sample in a study of shared clonotypes between healthy human individuals. Assay used: immunoSEQ multiplex PCR; TCRdb lists only in-frame clones, some missing. The table includes some 510,000 clones, about four fifths detected once. Sequenced: PBMCs. These receptors came from a woman in her 40s in good health. Some clones in this sample may be carry-over from other donors' samples. Both conserved end residues are part of each CDR3. A D gene is named only where the DNA matches it firmly. Rows may omit the clone size; those that give it use once, few, many or a size class.

d_call j_call cdr3_length v_call clone_size cdr3_aa cdr3_nt
. TRBJ1-1 16 TRBV27 . CASSLYAGSLRTEAFF TGTGCCAGCAGTTTATATGCCGGGAGCCTGCGAACTGAAGCTTTCTTT
. TRBJ1-1 12 TRBV28 many CASSLAAGGAFF TGTGCCAGCAGTTTAGCGGCGGGCGGAGCTTTCTTT
TRBD2 TRBJ2-7 14 TRBV29-1 . CSALAGGPMHEQYF TGCAGCGCCCTAGCGGGAGGGCCAATGCACGAGCAGTACTTC
TRBD1 TRBJ1-4 14 TRBV28 . CASRAPGGNEKLFF TGTGCCAGCAGGGCACCAGGGGGTAATGAAAAACTGTTTTTT
. TRBJ2-1 13 TRBV7-2 . CASSLNSGDEQFF TGTGCCAGCAGCTTAAACTCTGGGGATGAGCAGTTCTTC
. TRBJ1-5 14 TRBV29-1 . CSVRETGSNQPQHF TGCAGCGTTCGTGAGACAGGTAGCAATCAGCCCCAGCATTTT
. TRBJ2-1 12 TRBV9 . CASSVSYNEQFF TGTGCCAGCAGCGTTTCTTACAATGAGCAGTTCTTC
. TRBJ1-5 14 TRBV18 few CASSPSRSNQPQHF TGTGCCAGCTCACCATCCAGGAGCAATCAGCCCCAGCATTTT
TRBD2 TRBJ2-5 16 TRBV28 . CASSFSPSGEGETQYF TGTGCCAGCAGTTTTAGTCCCAGCGGGGAAGGAGAGACCCAGTACTTC
. TRBJ2-3 13 TRBV7-2 once CASSPEAGGTQYF TGTGCCAGCAGCCCAGAAGCGGGTGGCACGCAGTATTTT
TRBD1 TRBJ1-3 17 TRBV9 . CASSVAPGGAKGNTIYF TGTGCCAGCAGCGTAGCTCCAGGGGGCGCGAAGGGAAACACCATATATTTT
. TRBJ2-3 20 TRBV21-1 . CASSPSGPAGGENSTDTQYF TGTGCCAGCAGCCCCTCGGGCCCAGCGGGAGGCGAGAATAGCACAGATACGCAGTATTTT
. TRBJ2-1 15 TRBV28 . CASSLAGAHWNEQFF TGTGCCAGCAGTTTAGCGGGGGCGCATTGGAATGAGCAGTTCTTC
. TRBJ2-1 15 TRBV14 . CASSPISGPYNEQFF TGTGCCAGCAGCCCGATTAGCGGCCCCTACAATGAGCAGTTCTTC
TRBD1 TRBJ1-2 13 TRBV7-3 . CASSWGDSYGYTF TGTGCCAGCAGCTGGGGGGACAGCTATGGCTACACCTTC
. TRBJ2-1 13 TRBV7-9 few CASSIRTSTEQFF TGTGCCAGCAGCATCCGTACTAGCACTGAGCAGTTCTTC
TRBD1 TRBJ2-1 16 TRBV28 . CASSSRTGGAYNEQFF TGTGCCAGCAGTTCAAGGACAGGGGGAGCCTACAATGAGCAGTTCTTC
TRBD2 TRBJ2-5 15 TRBV11-1 . CASSSSGGVGETQYF TGTGCCAGCAGCTCGAGTGGGGGGGTCGGAGAGACCCAGTACTTC
. TRBJ1-1 14 TRBV19 . CASTHPTAYTEAFF TGTGCCAGTACCCATCCGACAGCGTACACTGAAGCTTTCTTT
TRBD1 TRBJ2-7 14 TRBV29-1 . CSVRDRGRTYEQYF TGCAGCGTTCGTGACAGGGGGAGAACCTACGAGCAGTACTTC
. TRBJ1-2 15 TRBV7-9 few CASSLLTGDINGYTF TGTGCCAGCAGCTTATTAACCGGGGACATTAACGGCTACACCTTC
. TRBJ2-7 14 TRBV7-2 few CASSPQTDTYEQYF TGTGCCAGCAGCCCCCAGACCGACACCTACGAGCAGTACTTC
. TRBJ2-1 15 TRBV7-9 many CASSPGTFSYNEQFF TGTGCCAGCAGCCCAGGGACTTTCTCCTACAATGAGCAGTTCTTC
. TRBJ2-7 14 TRBV5-1 few CASSPRAGVDEQYF TGCGCCAGCAGCCCCAGGGCTGGGGTTGACGAGCAGTACTTC
. TRBJ2-3 12 TRBV18 . CASKNGADTQYF TGTGCCAGCAAGAACGGAGCAGATACGCAGTATTTT
TRBD2 TRBJ2-5 15 TRBV19 few CASSIGASGEETQYF TGTGCCAGTAGTATAGGGGCTAGCGGCGAAGAGACCCAGTACTTC
TRBD2 TRBJ2-2 16 TRBV9 . CASSVGLGINTGELFF TGTGCCAGCAGCGTCGGACTAGGAATCAACACCGGGGAGCTGTTTTTT
. TRBJ2-1 16 TRBV5-1 . CASSWTTVSSYNEQFF TGCGCCAGCAGCTGGACGACTGTAAGCTCCTACAATGAGCAGTTCTTC
. TRBJ2-2 13 TRBV27 . CASGLRLTGELFF TGTGCCAGTGGCCTTCGCCTCACCGGGGAGCTGTTTTTT
. TRBJ2-4 18 TRBV4-3 . CASSQGSQLVGTKNIQYF TGCGCCAGCAGCCAGGGCAGTCAATTGGTTGGAACCAAAAACATTCAGTACTTC
TRBD2 TRBJ2-2 17 TRBV9 . CASSVSSGRFGGGELFF TGTGCCAGCAGCGTGTCTAGCGGGAGATTCGGTGGCGGGGAGCTGTTTTTT
. TRBJ2-5 13 TRBV5-4 . CASSPSRRETQYF TGTGCCAGCAGCCCCTCCCGGCGAGAGACCCAGTACTTC
. TRBJ2-3 16 TRBV28 few CASSLMGTTSTDTQYF TGTGCCAGCAGTTTAATGGGTACTACTAGCACAGATACGCAGTATTTT
TRBD2 TRBJ2-4 16 TRBV4-1 . CASSPTSGNTKNIQYF TGCGCCAGCAGCCCTACTAGCGGGAATACCAAAAACATTCAGTACTTC
. TRBJ2-1 15 TRBV7-3 many CASSLKLGAVSEQFF TGTGCCAGCAGCTTAAAGCTGGGGGCTGTCAGCGAGCAGTTCTTC
. TRBJ2-5 12 TRBV2 . CASSWGEETQYF TGTGCCAGTAGTTGGGGGGAAGAGACCCAGTACTTC
. TRBJ2-3 13 TRBV29-1 . CSVGSQFPDTQYF TGCAGCGTTGGAAGTCAGTTTCCAGATACGCAGTATTTT
TRBD1 TRBJ2-2 15 TRBV2 . CASKRTGPGTGELFF TGTGCCAGCAAAAGGACAGGGCCGGGCACCGGGGAGCTGTTTTTT
TRBD1 TRBJ1-3 17 TRBV19 . CASSIGTGHPSGNTIYF TGTGCCAGTAGTATTGGGACAGGGCATCCCTCTGGAAACACCATATATTTT
. TRBJ2-7 13 TRBV7-9 . CASSYLQGGEQYF TGTGCCAGCAGCTATTTACAGGGAGGCGAGCAGTACTTC
. TRBJ1-1 18 TRBV7-9 . CASSPPWQDGTLNTEAFF TGTGCCAGCAGCCCGCCATGGCAGGACGGAACCCTGAACACTGAAGCTTTCTTT
TRBD2 TRBJ2-2 14 TRBV6-1 . CASSDLAGARELFF TGTGCCAGCAGTGATCTAGCGGGGGCGAGGGAGCTGTTTTTT
. TRBJ2-1 12 TRBV7-9 once CASSELGIEQFF TGTGCCAGCAGCGAACTAGGTATTGAGCAGTTCTTC
. TRBJ2-7 11 TRBV20-1 few CSARLGDEQYF TGCAGTGCTAGATTGGGCGACGAGCAGTACTTC
. TRBJ1-2 13 TRBV5-1 few CASSLDRLDGYTF TGCGCCAGCAGCTTGGACCGATTGGATGGCTACACCTTC